These 22 T cell receptor beta chains were all obtained from the same sample, sequenced in a study of human T cells and chemical hapten exposure. One entry per CDR3 protein results from TCRdb running MiXCR on the RACE reads. The data hold 75,000 to 95,000 distinct CDR3 sequences, with 8% to 13% observed a single time. As for time point: patch test 2, 6 weeks after DPC sensitization. Noted treatment: therapeutic diphenylcyclopropenone sensitization with weekly scalp DPC. Sequencing was performed on whole blood, taken in connection with sensitization to the hapten diphenylcyclopropenone (DPC). The receptors come from a man aged 35 to 55 with alopecia areata. Some clones in this sample may be carry-over from other donors' samples.

This clonotype was observed a handful of times. The genes are TRBV29-1 and TRBJ2-5; TRBD2 matches 9 bases. CDR1 and CDR2 (germline): SQVTM, ANQGSEA. The J segment lost 4 bases and the V segment lost 5 bases, leaving 14 bases of the junction unmatched. This CDR3 has 16 amino acids. CDR3 DNA sequence: TGCAGCGTTTCTCCTCCCGGTCTAGCGGGATCAGAGACCCAGTACTTC. Amino acids: CSVSPPGLAGSETQYF.

This clonotype was seen many times. The J gene is TRBJ2-2, the V gene TRBV4-2, with 11 bases fitting TRBD2. Per the germline V gene, CDR1 is LGHNA and CDR2 is YNFKEQ. There are 17 residues in the CDR3. J gave up 2 bases and V 0 bases, and 2 bases lay outside the gene matches. CDR3 DNA: TGTGCCAGCAGCCAAGAGACTAGCGGGATCAACACCGGGGAGCTGTTTTTT. It encodes CASSQETSGINTGELFF.

V usage is TRBV12-3 or TRBV12-4 and J usage is TRBJ1-2; 10 bases fit TRBD1. J gave up 1 base and V 2 bases, and 10 bases lay outside the gene matches. The CDR3 runs to 18 residues. CDR3 nucleotide sequence: TGTGCCAGCAGTTTATGGGCAATCGGGACAGGGGATAACTATGGCTACACCTTC. Translating gives CASSLWAIGTGDNYGYTF.

V and J are TRBV27 and TRBJ2-3; 11 nucleotides line up with TRBD2. Trimming at V came to 2 bases and at J to 2 bases, leaving 6 bases not matched to a gene. CDR1 is MNHEY and CDR2 is SMNVEV in the germline V gene (reference sequence). The CDR3 has 17 residues. The CDR3 reads CASSLTIAGGPTDTQYF. For the CDR3, the DNA is TGTGCCAGCAGTTTAACCATAGCGGGAGGGCCCACAGATACGCAGTATTTT.

A few counts support this clonotype. V and J are TRBV2 and TRBJ1-3, with D hard to call. Trimming left V 2 bases short and J 0 bases short, with 11 bases between. CDR3 size: 16 residues. Germline V gene lookup returns CDR1 SNHLY and CDR2 FYNNEI. The CDR3 region is CASSETSTLSGNTIYF. For the CDR3, the DNA is TGTGCCAGCAGTGAAACGAGTACACTCTCTGGAAACACCATATATTTT.

This chain connects TRBV5-1 to TRBJ2-2, with D perhaps matching TRBD2 (6 bases). V gave up 2 bases and J gave up 6 bases, with 11 bases separating them. Germline CDR1 is SGHRS and CDR2 is YFSETQ. This CDR3 comprises 14 residues. The CDR3 protein is CASSFRGEAGELFF. The CDR3 DNA is TGCGCCAGCAGCTTTCGAGGGGAGGCCGGGGAGCTGTTTTTT.

In this sample, this clonotype turned up many times. The chain recombines TRBV6-2 or TRBV6-3 with TRBJ2-3, with unresolved D. The CDR3 is 13 amino acids. CDR1 is MNHEY and CDR2 is SVGEGT in the germline V gene. Trimming removed 2 bases from V and 2 bases from J, with 5 bases in between. The CDR3 coding sequence is TGTGCCAGCAGTTACAGGGACACAGATACGCAGTATTTT. Amino acids: CASSYRDTDTQYF.

V is TRBV13 and J is TRBJ1-1; D unclear. Trimming stripped 5 bases from V and 5 bases from J, with 9 bases between. The V gene's germline CDR1 is PRHDT and CDR2 FYEKMQ (reference sequence). CDR3 length equals 12 residues. The CDR3, as DNA: TGTGCCAGCAGCCTAAGGGATACTGAAGCTTTCTTT. Translated, it gives CASSLRDTEAFF.

This clonotype has a handful of counts. This chain uses TRBV29-1 with TRBJ2-3; D gene ambiguous. Trimming took 3 bases from V and 1 from J, leaving 8 bases between them. The CDR3 is made up of 13 amino acids. In germline, CDR1 is SQVTM, CDR2 ANQGSEA. CDR3: CSVDWAGTDTQYF. CDR3 bases: TGCAGCGTTGACTGGGCAGGCACAGATACGCAGTATTTT.

This clonotype was counted only a few times. J is TRBJ1-1 and V is TRBV5-1; D unclear. The CDR3 sequence is 13 residues long. Germline CDR1 and CDR2: SGHRS and YFSETQ. The V end lost 7 bases, the J end lost 6 bases, and 16 bases lay between the germline ends. CDR3 in amino acids: CASAKPPVAEAFF. CDR3 in DNA: TGCGCCAGCGCTAAGCCTCCTGTAGCTGAAGCTTTCTTT.

This clonotype was found a few times. The chain has TRBV6-2 or TRBV6-3 and TRBJ2-4; tentative D call: TRBD1 (6 bases). The CDR3 runs 17 residues. V was pared by 2 bases and J by 1 base, with 15 bases between. Germline V gene data show CDR1 as MNHEY and CDR2 as SVGEGT. The chain's CDR3 is CASSYSPRGMAKNIQYF. CDR3 DNA: TGTGCCAGCAGTTACAGCCCCAGGGGAATGGCCAAAAACATTCAGTACTTC.

This chain uses TRBV20-1 with TRBJ2-2; D possibly uses TRBD1 or TRBD2 (5 bases each). The ends were cut back, 3 bases at V and 3 bases at J, with 23 bases in the middle. Germline V gene data show CDR1 as DFQATT and CDR2 as SNEGSKA (reference sequence). The length of the CDR3 is 18 residues. The CDR3 DNA is TGCAGTGCTAGGGATGCATTATCGGGGCATCGGGACACCGGGGAGCTGTTTTTT. The encoded protein is CSARDALSGHRDTGELFF.

This clonotype was counted at least ten times. V and J are TRBV13 and TRBJ2-5; no firm D call. Trimming left V 0 bases short and J 4 bases short, with 3 bases between. This CDR3 has 12 amino acids. The germline V gene encodes CDR1 PRHDT and CDR2 FYEKMQ (reference sequence). The CDR3 nucleotides read TGTGCCAGCAGCTTAGGCCGAGAGACCCAGTACTTC. Protein: CASSLGRETQYF.

The V and J genes are TRBV13 and TRBJ2-3, with D perhaps TRBD1 or TRBD2 (6 bases each). V was clipped by 5 bases and J by 3 bases, with 15 bases between them. There are 15 residues in the CDR3. Germline CDR1 is PRHDT and CDR2 is FYEKMQ (reference sequence). The CDR3 is CASSQRGPGTDTQYF. The CDR3 bases are TGTGCCAGCAGCCAACGGGGGCCCGGGACAGATACGCAGTATTTT.

In this sample, this clonotype turned up a few times. This rearrangement joins TRBV9 to TRBJ2-1; 8 nucleotides align to TRBD2. V lost 3 bases and J lost 7; bases outside the gene matches: 12. CDR1 and CDR2 from the germline V gene are SGDLS and YYNGEE. The CDR3 extends over 16 amino acids. In DNA form, the CDR3 reads TGTGCCAGCAGCGCGCGTGATAGCGGGATTCTAAATGAGCAGTTCTTC. Encoded protein: CASSARDSGILNEQFF.

The V and J genes are TRBV6-5 and TRBJ2-5, with 10 positions matching TRBD2. Germline values: CDR1 MNHEY, CDR2 SVGAGI. This CDR3 region has 16 residues. V trimming: 5 bases; J trimming: 2 bases; junction bases outside the gene matches: 8. Written as DNA, the CDR3 is TGTGCCAGCAGTAATAGAGGACTAGCGGTACAAGAGACCCAGTACTTC. Amino acid sequence: CASSNRGLAVQETQYF.

The chain combines TRBV7-3 with TRBJ2-5; tentatively, D is TRBD2 (6 bases). CDR3 length: 15 residues. Germline lookup yields CDR1 SGHTA and CDR2 FQGTGA. With 2 bases removed from V and 0 bases from J, the gap between germline ends came to 10 bases. The CDR3 is CASSLRPGDQETQYF. CDR3 coding DNA: TGTGCCAGCAGCTTACGGCCGGGAGACCAAGAGACCCAGTACTTC.

This chain uses TRBV30 with TRBJ2-1; TRBD2 agrees at 10 bases. V dropped 1 base and J dropped 6; count of bases not matched to a gene: 6. The CDR3 contains 15 residues. From germline, CDR1 is GTSNPN and CDR2 SVGIG (reference sequence). In DNA form, the CDR3 reads TGTGCCTGGAGTGGGCTAGCGGGAGTTGGCAATGAGCAGTTCTTC. Its protein is CAWSGLAGVGNEQFF. Filled out from reference TRBV30 and TRBJ2-1, the complete variable domain reads SQTIHQWPATLVQPVGSPLSLECTVEGTSNPNLYWYRQAAGRGLQLLFYSVGIGQISSEVPQNLSASRPQDRQFILSSKKLLLSDSGFYLCAWSGLAGVGNEQFFGPGTRLTVL.

CDR3: CASSTGDDWDYEQYF. Here the CDR3 DNA reads TGTGCCAGTAGTACCGGGGACGATTGGGACTACGAGCAGTACTTC. V and J are TRBV19 and TRBJ2-7, with D tentatively TRBD1 or TRBD2 (5 bases each). V gave up 4 bases and J gave up 3 bases, with 16 bases separating them. CDR1 is LNHDA and CDR2 is SQIVND in the germline V gene (reference sequence). The CDR3 consists of 15 residues.

V is TRBV18 and J is TRBJ1-1, with D uncertain. V lost 5 bases and J lost 3, with 13 bases in between. CDR1 and CDR2 (germline): KGHSH, LQKENI. This CDR3 contains 14 residues. The CDR3 sequence is CASSSDPPYTEAFF. The CDR3 DNA reads as TGTGCCAGCTCATCCGACCCGCCTTACACTGAAGCTTTCTTT.

This CDR3 is CASSLGRTGGTEAFF. CDR3 DNA: TGTGCCAGCAGCTTAGGCAGGACAGGGGGCACTGAAGCTTTCTTT. The gene calls are TRBV13 and TRBJ1-1; TRBD1 aligns across 10 bases. The V gene end was trimmed by 0 bases and the J gene end by 4 bases; junction bases not matched to a gene: 2. Germline V gives CDR1 PRHDT, CDR2 FYEKMQ (reference sequence). This CDR3 has 15 residues.

This clonotype was seen a few times. This sequence joins TRBV20-1 and TRBJ2-5; 7 nucleotides line up with TRBD2. The CDR3 is 15 residues long. V lost 4 bases and J lost 2; bases outside the gene matches: 10. Germline CDR1 is DFQATT and CDR2 is SNEGSKA (reference sequence). CDR3 bases: TGCAGTGCTACCGAGGGACTAAGCCCGCAAGAGACCCAGTACTTC. It encodes CSATEGLSPQETQYF.